This note documents a single TCR beta chain sequence. These data belong to a study of shared clonotypes between healthy human individuals. V shed 3 bases and J shed 2 bases, with 14 bases lying between them. There are 15 residues in the CDR3. Germline CDR1 and CDR2: MNHEY and SMNVEV (reference sequence). Terminally differentiated effector memory CD45RA+ cells were excluded from the naive CD8 cells, which were CD45RO-negative and positively selected for CCR7. The method was immunoSEQ multiplex PCR; TCRdb's version includes in-frame clones alone and lacks a portion of them. The sample yields hundreds of thousands of clones, 95% to 96% seen once.

The chain employs TRBV27 and TRBJ2-7, with no clear D. Sequenced sample: naive CD8+ T cells sorted from blood. This clonotype was sampled from a woman aged 25 to 39 in good health. The CDR3 coding sequence is TGTGCCAGCAGTTTTTTTCTAACCGTCCCCTACGAGCAGTACTTC. It codes for CASSFFLTVPYEQYF.